This entry lists 6 T cell receptor beta chains sequenced from one sample in a study of control samples from healthy donors and cancer patients. The table came from immunoSEQ multiplex PCR; TCRdb's copy has only in-frame clones and leaves some out. This table holds 80,000 to 100,000 clones, around three quarters found once. The sequenced sample consisted of blood. These receptors originate from a woman aged 30 to 39 in good health.

The table lists this clone with a count of one. The chain has TRBV30 and TRBJ1-4; 7 nucleotides line up with TRBD1. V was clipped by 3 bases and J by 0 bases; unmatched bases: 4. CDR3 length: 15 residues. Per the germline V gene, CDR1 is GTSNPN and CDR2 is SVGIG (reference sequence). Written as DNA, the CDR3 is TGTGCCTGGAGGGGACAGCTGGCAACTAATGAAAAACTGTTTTTT. Encoded protein: CAWRGQLATNEKLFF.

The J gene is TRBJ1-2, the V gene TRBV19; D call uncertain. CDR3 length: 15 residues. CDR1 LNHDA and CDR2 SQIVND come from the germline V gene (reference sequence). V lost 3 bases and J 1 base, leaving 12 bases between the germline ends. The CDR3 DNA reads TGTGCCAGTAGTATCGGAGTCAGAATTAACTATGGCTACACCTTC. Translated, it gives CASSIGVRINYGYTF. The whole variable domain, remainder taken from reference TRBV19 and TRBJ1-2, is DGGITQSPKYLFRKEGQNVTLSCEQNLNHDAMYWYRQDPGQGLRLIYYSQIVNDFQKGDIAEGYSVSREKKESFPLTVTSAQKNPTAFYLCASSIGVRINYGYTFGSGTRLTVV.

The genes are TRBV12-3 or TRBV12-4 and TRBJ2-7; D remains ambiguous. This CDR3 spans 13 amino acids. The ends were cut back, 3 bases at V and 1 base at J, with 7 bases in the middle. The CDR3 protein is CASSLGRSYEQYF. The CDR3 DNA reads TGTGCCAGCAGTTTGGGCAGATCCTACGAGCAGTACTTC.

This chain joins TRBV30 and TRBJ1-3; 9 nucleotides match TRBD1. The CDR3 runs to 18 residues. Germline CDR1 is GTSNPN and CDR2 is SVGIG (reference sequence). J lost 0 bases, V lost 5 bases, and 14 bases had no gene match. CDR3 protein: CAWASGQGGFSSGNTIYF. The CDR3 DNA reads as TGTGCCTGGGCATCGGGACAGGGAGGTTTTAGCTCTGGAAACACCATATATTTT.

The V call is TRBV5-6, the J call TRBJ1-3, with D possibly being TRBD1 (5 bases). Trimming shortened V by 4 bases and J by 2 bases, and 19 bases separated the two germline ends. This CDR3 spans 17 amino acids. Germline assignment: CDR1 SGHDT and CDR2 YYEEEE. This chain's CDR3 is CASSNSGAGLAGNTIYF. As DNA, the CDR3 is TGTGCCAGCAGCAACTCCGGGGCCGGTCTGGCTGGAAACACCATATATTTT.

The V and J genes are TRBV10-2 and TRBJ2-3; the D is unclear. Germline CDR1 reads WSHSY; CDR2 reads SAAADI. The CDR3 contains 10 residues. V was cut by 8 bases and J by 7 bases, with 7 bases left in between. The CDR3 spells CASFRYTQYF. The CDR3 nucleotides are TGCGCCAGCTTCAGGTATACGCAGTATTTT.